The 28 T cell receptor beta chains given below trace back to one sample, sequenced in a study of blood T cell repertoires in COVID-19. Produced via immunoSEQ multiplex PCR; TCRdb's table is partial and in-frame only. Among tens of thousands of clones, 70% to 90% were seen once, and the ten largest hold more than 14%. Source material: peripheral blood. Receptors originate from a human donor in a cohort sampled during active COVID-19.

This chain joins TRBV7-9 and TRBJ1-2; D is unresolved. Trimming cost V 8 bases and J 2 bases, with 6 bases left between them. CDR1 is SEHNR and CDR2 is FQNEAQ in the germline V gene (reference sequence). The CDR3 has 11 residues. CDR3 loop: CASAVNYGYTF. The CDR3, as DNA: TGTGCCAGCGCAGTAAACTATGGCTACACCTTC.

The V call is TRBV19, the J call TRBJ2-2; D is possibly TRBD1 (6 bases). CDR1 is LNHDA, CDR2 SQIVND, per germline (reference sequence). The CDR3 extends over 15 amino acids. Trimming stripped 4 bases from V and 2 bases from J, with 11 bases between. The chain's CDR3 is CASSRGTLNTGELFF. The CDR3 DNA sequence: TGTGCCAGTAGTAGGGGGACACTTAACACCGGGGAGCTGTTTTTT.

V usage is TRBV19 and J usage is TRBJ2-7, with D perhaps TRBD1 (6 bases). CDR3 length: 14 residues. CDR1 and CDR2 from the germline V gene are LNHDA and SQIVND (reference sequence). V was clipped by 5 bases and J by 2 bases, with 13 bases between them. In DNA form, the CDR3 reads TGTGCCAGTAGTGCCATGGACAGTACCTACGAGCAGTACTTC. It translates to CASSAMDSTYEQYF.

Of note for this clone: Other DNA variants within this sample encode the same CDR3. The V call is TRBV19, the J call TRBJ2-1, with a possible D match to TRBD2 (6 bases). The CDR3 length is 15 residues. V lost 1 base, J lost 1 base, and 8 bases lay in between. In germline, CDR1 is LNHDA, CDR2 SQIVND (reference sequence). CDR3 amino acids: CASSIGSGSYNEQFF. The DNA for the CDR3 is TGTGCCAGTAGTATAGGTAGCGGATCCTACAATGAGCAGTTCTTC.

This clone was seen just once. J is TRBJ2-3 and V is TRBV28; perhaps TRBD2 as D (6 bases). The V end lost 2 bases, the J end lost 8 bases, and 11 bases lay between the germline ends. Germline CDR1 MDHEN, CDR2 SYDVKM. The CDR3 runs to 13 residues. In DNA, the CDR3 is TGTGCCAGCAGTTTAATGGGGGGTGGTACGCAGTATTTT. Protein product: CASSLMGGGTQYF. Full variable domain (remainder filled in from reference TRBV28 and TRBJ2-3): DVKVTQSSRYLVKRTGEKVFLECVQDMDHENMFWYRQDPGLGLRLIYFSYDVKMKEKGDIPEGYSVSREKKERFSLILESASTNQTSMYLCASSLMGGGTQYFGPGTRLTVL.

The V and J genes are TRBV11-3 and TRBJ2-7; no reliable D call. The CDR3 contains 13 residues. Germline V gene lookup returns CDR1 SGHNT and CDR2 YENEEA. The V gene lost 0 bases and the J gene lost 6 bases, with 9 bases spanning the gap. CDR3 nucleotides: TGTGCCAGCAGCTTAGATGTGGAGTCCGAGCAGTACTTC. This sequence encodes CASSLDVESEQYF.

In this sample, this clone turned up once. The rearrangement joins TRBV28 to TRBJ1-6; 8 bases fit TRBD1. In germline, CDR1 is MDHEN, CDR2 SYDVKM. J gave up 10 bases and V 3 bases, and 5 bases lay outside the gene matches. This CDR3 contains 14 residues. CDR3 DNA sequence: TGTGCCAGCAGTTTCTGGACAGGGACATCACCCCTCCACTTT. The encoded protein is CASSFWTGTSPLHF.

This chain uses TRBV11-3 with TRBJ2-1; the match to TRBD2 covers 12 bases. The V and J ends lost 6 bases and 4 bases, in that order; junction bases with no gene match: 4. This CDR3 spans 15 amino acids. Germline CDR1 and CDR2: SGHNT and YENEEA. The CDR3, as DNA: TGTGCCAGCAGAAAACTAGCGGGGGGATACAATGAGCAGTTCTTC. Encoded protein: CASRKLAGGYNEQFF.

This clone appeared once. The V and J genes are TRBV10-3 and TRBJ2-2, with 10 nucleotides matching TRBD2. Germline CDR1 is ENHRY and CDR2 is SYGVKD. The CDR3 totals 16 residues. J was trimmed by 5 bases and V by 3 bases; bases with no gene match: 6. The CDR3 reads CAISESLAGETGELFF. Written as DNA, the CDR3 is TGTGCCATCAGTGAATCTCTAGCGGGAGAAACCGGGGAGCTGTTTTTT.

J is TRBJ2-2 and V is TRBV28; 9 positions agree with TRBD1. The V gene's germline CDR1 is MDHEN and CDR2 SYDVKM. This CDR3 has 17 amino acids. V shed 8 bases, J shed 4 bases, and the junction held 14 bases outside the gene matches. In nucleotides, the CDR3 is TGTGCCAGCTGGGGGACAGGGACTATCTCGCTCACCGGGGAGCTGTTTTTT. It yields the protein CASWGTGTISLTGELFF.

The rearrangement links TRBV3-1 (or the pseudogene TRBV3-2) to TRBJ1-4, with D maybe TRBD1 (6 bases). V was pared by 0 bases and J by 3 bases, with 20 bases between. Germline V gene data show CDR1 as LGHDT and CDR2 as YNNKEL (reference sequence). The CDR3 covers 19 residues. The DNA for the CDR3 is TGTGCCAGCAGCCAAGATGACAGGTTCTCCTTAGGTGCTAATGAAAAACTGTTTTTT. Protein sequence: CASSQDDRFSLGANEKLFF.

The J gene is TRBJ2-7, the V gene TRBV7-9, with D possibly being TRBD1 (5 bases). There are 13 residues in the CDR3. The V end lost 6 bases, the J end lost 1 base, and 10 bases lay between the germline ends. CDR1 and CDR2 from the germline V gene are SEHNR and FQNEAQ (reference sequence). In DNA, the CDR3 is TGTGCCAGCAGGCCCAGGGATTCCTACGAGCAGTACTTC. Its translation is CASRPRDSYEQYF.

The chain uses TRBV12-5 and TRBJ1-1; D gene uncertain. The CDR3 has 15 amino acids. Germline V gives CDR1 LGHNT, CDR2 FRNRAP. V was clipped by 6 bases and J by 1 base, with 15 bases between them. The CDR3 spells CASGLPAAANTEAFF. The CDR3 nucleotides read TGTGCTAGTGGACTCCCCGCGGCAGCGAACACTGAAGCTTTCTTT.

The chain employs TRBV12-3 or TRBV12-4 and TRBJ2-7; D gene uncertain. The V end was cut by 6 bases, the J end by 0 bases, with 9 bases between. This CDR3 contains 13 residues. CDR3 loop: CASSTRGSYEQYF. CDR3 bases: TGTGCCAGCAGCACCCGAGGCTCCTACGAGCAGTACTTC.

The CDR3 DNA reads TGTGCCAGCAGTAAGACAGGCTCTGGAAACACCATATATTTT. It is translated as CASSKTGSGNTIYF. The J gene is TRBJ1-3, the V gene TRBV6-2 or TRBV6-3, with a possible D match to TRBD1 (6 bases). Germline CDR1 and CDR2: MNHEY and SVGEGT. This CDR3 has 14 residues. Trimming removed 5 bases at V and 0 bases at J, with 8 bases between.

The chain couples TRBV11-2 to TRBJ2-1, with D perhaps matching TRBD2 (6 bases). CDR1 is SGHAT and CDR2 is FQNNGV in the germline V gene. With 1 base removed from V and 4 bases from J, the gap between germline ends came to 11 bases. This CDR3 region has 15 residues. The CDR3 reads CASSLGAGTYNEQFF. CDR3 nucleotides: TGTGCCAGCAGCTTAGGGGCGGGAACGTACAATGAGCAGTTCTTC.

The chain links TRBV5-1 to TRBJ1-1; tentatively, D is TRBD1 (5 bases). The CDR3 loop spans 15 amino acids. V lost 0 bases and J 4 bases, leaving 13 bases between the germline ends. Germline loops: CDR1 SGHRS, CDR2 YFSETQ. In nucleotides, the CDR3 is TGCGCCAGCAGCTTGGTATCAGGGTCTCCCACTGAAGCTTTCTTT. The encoded protein is CASSLVSGSPTEAFF. The full variable domain, completed using reference TRBV5-1 and TRBJ1-1, is KAGVTQTPRYLIKTRGQQVTLSCSPISGHRSVSWYQQTPGQGLQFLFEYFSETQRNKGNFPGRFSGRQFSNSRSEMNVSTLELGDSALYLCASSLVSGSPTEAFFGQGTRLTVV.

This sequence joins TRBV6-4 and TRBJ2-7, with a weak D call TRBD1 (6 bases). Germline CDR1 and CDR2: MRHNA and SNTAGT. CDR3 length: 12 amino acids. V lost 3 bases and J lost 6, with 9 bases in between. The CDR3 coding sequence is TGTGCCAGCAGTGAACAGGGAACCGAGCAGTACTTC. This sequence encodes CASSEQGTEQYF.

The chain recombines TRBV18 with TRBJ2-6, with 8 bases fitting TRBD1. The germline V gene encodes CDR1 KGHSH and CDR2 LQKENI. With V trimmed by 4 bases and J by 4 bases, 3 bases remained unmatched. The CDR3 length is 15 residues. The CDR3 protein is CASSRDRTGANVLTF. In nucleotides, the CDR3 is TGTGCCAGCTCACGGGACAGGACCGGGGCCAACGTCCTGACTTTC.

This clone is a singleton in its sample. V and J are TRBV24-1 and TRBJ1-5; D not resolved. This CDR3 region has 12 residues. V lost 4 bases and J 6 bases, leaving 6 bases between the germline ends. Germline V gives CDR1 KGHDR, CDR2 SFDVKD. CDR3 bases: TGTGCCACCAGTGACTCCTCTCAGCCCCAGCATTTT. This sequence encodes CATSDSSQPQHF.

This clone was seen a single time. V is TRBV11-2 and J is TRBJ2-2; the match to TRBD1 covers 11 bases. Germline V gives CDR1 SGHAT, CDR2 FQNNGV. V was clipped by 1 base and J by 10 bases; unmatched bases: 8. There are 16 residues in the CDR3. The CDR3 is CASSLGWTGGNEELFF. In DNA, the CDR3 is TGTGCCAGCAGCTTAGGGTGGACAGGGGGCAATGAGGAGCTGTTTTTT. The whole variable domain, remainder taken from reference TRBV11-2 and TRBJ2-2, is EAGVAQSPRYKIIEKRQSVAFWCNPISGHATLYWYQQILGQGPKLLIQFQNNGVVDDSQLPKDRFSAERLKGVDSTLKIQPAKLEDSAVYLCASSLGWTGGNEELFFGEGSRLTVL.

The chain joins TRBV10-2 to TRBJ2-7, with 10 bases lining up with TRBD2. Unmatched junction bases numbered 2, after V lost 2 bases and J lost 4 bases. The length of the CDR3 is 14 residues. The V gene's germline CDR1 is WSHSY and CDR2 SAAADI. The CDR3 sequence: CASSERAGGYEQYF. CDR3 in DNA: TGCGCCAGCAGTGAGAGAGCGGGAGGGTACGAGCAGTACTTC.

The CDR3 DNA is TGTGCCAGCAGGCCTACTAGGACCGGGGAGCTGTTTTTT. It yields the protein CASRPTRTGELFF. V is TRBV28 and J is TRBJ2-2; the D gene is possibly TRBD2 (5 bases). The V end lost 6 bases, the J end lost 5 bases, and 10 bases lay between the germline ends. The CDR3 sequence is 13 residues long. Germline-derived CDR1 and CDR2 are MDHEN and SYDVKM.

For the CDR3, the DNA is TGCGCCAGCAGCCAAGATCCGACAGGGGCCGAGGCCTACGAGCAGTACTTC. Protein sequence: CASSQDPTGAEAYEQYF. The chain recombines TRBV4-3 with TRBJ2-7, with 8 bases that match TRBD1. The trim removed 0 bases at V and 2 bases at J, leaving 9 bases unmatched. From germline, CDR1 is LGHNA and CDR2 YSLEER. The length of the CDR3 is 17 residues.

This rearrangement joins TRBV19 to TRBJ2-7, with D hard to call. V was clipped by 3 bases and J by 4 bases, with 7 bases between them. Germline CDR1 LNHDA, CDR2 SQIVND (reference sequence). The CDR3 spans 12 residues. The CDR3 coding sequence is TGTGCCAGTAGTATCAACCGGTACGAGCAGTACTTC. It is translated as CASSINRYEQYF.

This chain links TRBV18 with TRBJ2-1, with D unclear. Germline CDR1 and CDR2: KGHSH and LQKENI. The V gene lost 6 bases and the J gene lost 0 bases, with 15 bases spanning the gap. The CDR3 is 16 residues long. The CDR3 reads CASSSGGLTSYNEQFF. CDR3 DNA sequence: TGTGCCAGCTCTTCCGGCGGTCTAACCTCCTACAATGAGCAGTTCTTC.

V gene TRBV19 combines with J gene TRBJ1-5, with 7 bases that match TRBD1. The CDR3 runs 13 residues. Per germline, CDR1 LNHDA and CDR2 SQIVND (reference sequence). After removal of 9 bases from V and 9 bases from J, the junction contained 11 bases not matched to a gene. For the CDR3, the DNA is TGTGCCAGCGCCGACAGGGCGGGTACGCCCCAGCATTTT. Residues: CASADRAGTPQHF.

In its sample, this clone was seen once. J is TRBJ2-1 and V is TRBV3-1 (or the pseudogene TRBV3-2); 11 bases align to TRBD2. CDR1 and CDR2 (germline): LGHDT, YNNKEL (reference sequence). V shed 2 bases and J 0 bases; nucleotides not matched to a gene: 3. The CDR3 is 17 amino acids. The CDR3 DNA reads as TGTGCCAGCAGCCAACGACTAGCGGGACGCTCCTACAATGAGCAGTTCTTC. It specifies CASSQRLAGRSYNEQFF.